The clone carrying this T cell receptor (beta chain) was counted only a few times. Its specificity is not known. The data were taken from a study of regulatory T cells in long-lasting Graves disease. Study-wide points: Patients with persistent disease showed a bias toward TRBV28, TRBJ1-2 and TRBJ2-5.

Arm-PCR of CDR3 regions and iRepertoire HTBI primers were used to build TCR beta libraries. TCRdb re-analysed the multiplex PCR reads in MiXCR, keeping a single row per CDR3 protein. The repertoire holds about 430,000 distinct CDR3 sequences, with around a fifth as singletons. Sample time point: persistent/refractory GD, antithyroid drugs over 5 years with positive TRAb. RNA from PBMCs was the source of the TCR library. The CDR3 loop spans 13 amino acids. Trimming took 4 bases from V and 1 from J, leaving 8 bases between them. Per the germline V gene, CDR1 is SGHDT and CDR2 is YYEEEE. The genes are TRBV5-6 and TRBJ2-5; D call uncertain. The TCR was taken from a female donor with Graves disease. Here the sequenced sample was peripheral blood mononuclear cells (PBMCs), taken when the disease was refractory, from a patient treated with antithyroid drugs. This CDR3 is CASSVLIQETQYF. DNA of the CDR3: TGTGCCAGCAGCGTCTTAATCCAAGAGACCCAGTACTTC.